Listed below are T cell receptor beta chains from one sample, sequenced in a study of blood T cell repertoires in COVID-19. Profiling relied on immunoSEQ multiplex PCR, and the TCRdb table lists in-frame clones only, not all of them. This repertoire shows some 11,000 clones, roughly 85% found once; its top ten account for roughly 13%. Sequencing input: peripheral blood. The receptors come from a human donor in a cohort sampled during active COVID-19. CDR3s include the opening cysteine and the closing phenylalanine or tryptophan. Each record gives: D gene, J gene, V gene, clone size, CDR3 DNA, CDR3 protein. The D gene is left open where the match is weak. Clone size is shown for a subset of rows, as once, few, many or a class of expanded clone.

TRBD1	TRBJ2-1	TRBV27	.	TGTGCCAGCAGTTTCCCGGGACAGGCCGGCTATGAGCAGTTCTTC	CASSFPGQAGYEQFF
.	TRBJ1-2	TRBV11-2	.	TGTGCCAGCAGCCCCGGAGGGTATGGCTACACCTTC	CASSPGGYGYTF
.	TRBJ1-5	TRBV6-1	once	TGTGCCAGCAGTGAACAAACCTTGGCTCAGCCCCAGCATTTT	CASSEQTLAQPQHF
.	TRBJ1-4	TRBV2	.	TGTGCCAGCAGGGCGGCGGGGCTGTTTTTT	CASRAAGLFF
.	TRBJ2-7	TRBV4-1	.	TGCGCCAGCAGCCAAGATTTAACCGAGTACGAGCAGTACTTC	CASSQDLTEYEQYF
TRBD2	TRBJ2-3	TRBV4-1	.	TGCGCCAGCAGTCCAGGACTAGCGGGAGACCCTAGCACAGATACGCAGTATTTT	CASSPGLAGDPSTDTQYF
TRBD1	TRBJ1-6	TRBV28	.	TGTGCCAGCAGCTTATCGGACAGGGCTAATTCACCCCTCCACTTT	CASSLSDRANSPLHF
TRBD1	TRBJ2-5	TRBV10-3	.	TGTGCCATCGGGGCAGGGGGAGAGACCCAGTACTTC	CAIGAGGETQYF
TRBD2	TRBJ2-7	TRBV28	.	TGTGCCAGCAGTTTCGTAGCGGGAGATTACAACGAGCAGTACTTC	CASSFVAGDYNEQYF
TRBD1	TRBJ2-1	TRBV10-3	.	TGTGCCATCAGCGACAGAGCAGGACAGGGGGCAAATGAGCAGTTCTTC	CAISDRAGQGANEQFF
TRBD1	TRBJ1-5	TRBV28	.	TGTGCCAGCAGTCCCGGACAGGGGGGGCAGCCCCAGCATTTT	CASSPGQGGQPQHF
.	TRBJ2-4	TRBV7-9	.	TGTGCCAGCAGCATCTTACAGGGAGCCAAAAACATTCAGTACTTC	CASSILQGAKNIQYF
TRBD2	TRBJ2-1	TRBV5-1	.	TGCGCCAGCAGCTTGGATACTAGCGGGAGAGGGGAGCAGTTCTTC	CASSLDTSGRGEQFF
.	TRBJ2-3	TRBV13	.	TGTGCCAGCAGCTTAGCCCTCCAGGGTAGCACAGATACGCAGTATTTT	CASSLALQGSTDTQYF
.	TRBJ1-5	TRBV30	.	TGTGCCTGGGACGAGGAGGGAGCTCAGCCCCAGCATTTT	CAWDEEGAQPQHF
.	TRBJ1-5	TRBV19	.	TGTGCCAGTAGTACAACCGCCCGGGGGAGCAATCAGCCCCAGCATTTT	CASSTTARGSNQPQHF
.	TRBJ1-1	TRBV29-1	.	TGCAGCGGTGGTTATTTGCGGACTGAAGCTTTCTTT	CSGGYLRTEAFF
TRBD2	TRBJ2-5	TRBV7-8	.	TGTGCCAGCAGCCGCCCTACTAGCGGGGTATCGACGGAGAGTGCGGGGTATCCACAAGAGACCCAGTACTTC	CASSRPTSGVSTESAGYPQETQYF
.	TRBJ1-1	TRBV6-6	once	TGTGCCAGCAGTTACCGGGGAGAGAGAACTGAAGCTTTCTTT	CASSYRGERTEAFF
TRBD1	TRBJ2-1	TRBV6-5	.	TGTGCCAGCAGCTGGGGGACAGCAAATGAGCAGTTCTTC	CASSWGTANEQFF